The clone carrying this T cell receptor (beta chain) was counted between two and nine times. Its antigen is currently unknown. The V gene lost 4 bases and the J gene lost 8 bases, with 17 bases spanning the gap. CDR3 length: 14 residues. Germline CDR1 and CDR2: SEHNR and FQNEAQ (reference sequence). The data stem from a study of blood T cells in healthy people across ages. The donors, healthy Caucasians from Russia, were aged roughly 6 to 95. It was with a sample-barcoded 5' primer and a J-beta primer mix that a second PCR of roughly 7 to 12 cycles was run. There were at least 3 million CDR3-containing paired-end reads obtained from each sample. From the 5' RACE reads, TCRdb called clonotypes with MiXCR, one entry per CDR3 protein. Of 1.2 million to 1.5 million distinct CDR3 sequences in the sample, approximately 42% were seen once. The study, taken as a whole, reports: The long-lived group displayed more naive CD4+ cells, plus higher diversity, than the aged donors did.

The V call is TRBV7-9, the J call TRBJ1-2, with D unresolved. Material for sequencing was blood. The receptor was derived from a woman between 18 and 29 years old in good health. The CDR3 DNA reads as TGTGCCAGCAGCTCCGGGGAGGGATCAGGCGGCTACACCTTC. It yields the protein CASSSGEGSGGYTF.